This is a list of T cell receptor beta chains from one sample in a study of T cell responses to AZD1222 COVID-19 vaccine. TCRdb's table, derived via immunoSEQ multiplex PCR, lists solely in-frame clones and lacks some. The table lists 15,000 to 20,000 clones, roughly 89% of them singletons. The specimen was peripheral blood, collected 28 days after the second AZD1222 dose. These receptors were obtained from an adult who received the AZD1222 COVID-19 vaccine. CDR3s include the opening cysteine and the closing phenylalanine or tryptophan. Each record gives: V gene, J gene, clone size, D gene, CDR3 DNA, CDR3 protein. The D gene is left open where the match is weak. For some rows the clone size is stated as once, few or many, or as a class when expanded; others skip it.

V: TRBV7-9; J: TRBJ1-3; size: .; D: .; DNA: TGTGCCAGCAGTTCTGGACTCTCTGGAAACACCATATATTTT; CDR3: CASSSGLSGNTIYF
V: TRBV5-4; J: TRBJ1-1; size: few; D: .; DNA: TGTGCCAGCAGCTCCCGGGACACCGACACTGAAGCTTTCTTT; CDR3: CASSSRDTDTEAFF
V: TRBV5-1; J: TRBJ2-3; size: .; D: TRBD2; DNA: TGCGCCAGCAGCTTGCGGACTAGCGGGGGACCAGATACGCAGTATTTT; CDR3: CASSLRTSGGPDTQYF
V: TRBV10-3; J: TRBJ1-3; size: .; D: .; DNA: TGTGCCATCTTTGAGGGGAGCTCTGGAAACACCATATATTTT; CDR3: CAIFEGSSGNTIYF
V: TRBV19; J: TRBJ1-1; size: .; D: TRBD1; DNA: TGTGCCAGTAGTACAAACCGGGACAGAAGGTCAAGGGCTTTCTTT; CDR3: CASSTNRDRRSRAFF
V: TRBV5-1; J: TRBJ2-2; size: .; D: .; DNA: TGCGCCAGCAGCACATCAATAGCGGCCCACACCGGGGAGCTGTTTTTT; CDR3: CASSTSIAAHTGELFF
V: TRBV6-5; J: TRBJ2-5; size: .; D: .; DNA: TGTGCCAGCAGTTACTCTGGCGGCTTCAAGACCCAGTACTTC; CDR3: CASSYSGGFKTQYF
V: TRBV15; J: TRBJ2-3; size: .; D: TRBD2; DNA: TGTGCCACCGGGGATTCGGGACTAGCGGGGTCTGCAGATACGCAGTATTTT; CDR3: CATGDSGLAGSADTQYF
V: TRBV19; J: TRBJ1-2; size: .; D: .; DNA: TGTGCCAGTACTGACTTGGAGGGCGATGGCTACACCTTC; CDR3: CASTDLEGDGYTF
V: TRBV5-1; J: TRBJ2-1; size: few; D: TRBD2; DNA: TGCGCCAGCAGCTTTCTGACTAGCGGGAGGGACAATGAGCAGTTCTTC; CDR3: CASSFLTSGRDNEQFF
V: TRBV6-5; J: TRBJ1-2; size: .; D: .; DNA: TGTGCCAGCAGTTTCCGGGGGGACCGGGGCTACACCTTC; CDR3: CASSFRGDRGYTF
V: TRBV6-1; J: TRBJ1-1; size: .; D: TRBD1; DNA: TGTGCCAGCAGTGAAGCGACAGGGGGCACTGAAGCTTTCTTT; CDR3: CASSEATGGTEAFF
V: TRBV6-5; J: TRBJ2-5; size: once; D: .; DNA: TGTGCCAGCAGCATAGGACAAAACCAAGAGACCCAGTACTTC; CDR3: CASSIGQNQETQYF
V: TRBV7-3; J: TRBJ2-2; size: .; D: .; DNA: TGTGCCAGCAGGGCAAGTGGAACGAGGGGCACCGGGGAGCTGTTTTTT; CDR3: CASRASGTRGTGELFF
V: TRBV5-1; J: TRBJ2-7; size: once; D: .; DNA: TGCGCCAGCAGCTTGGGGACTGTTACCTACGAGCAGTACTTC; CDR3: CASSLGTVTYEQYF
V: TRBV5-1; J: TRBJ2-1; size: .; D: TRBD2; DNA: TGCGCCAGCAGCTTGTTTACTAGCGGGGGGAATGAGCAGTTCTTC; CDR3: CASSLFTSGGNEQFF